The rows below give T cell receptor beta chains drawn from one sample of a study of response to subunit inactivated influenza vaccine. Using its own MiXCR run on the RT-PCR reads, TCRdb lists one record per CDR3 protein. This repertoire shows a few hundred thousand distinct CDR3 sequences, around 15% found once; its top ten account for around 10%. Sequenced here: PBMCs from blood, sampled roughly 13 days after vaccination. The receptor source for this set is a man in his fifties who received an inactivated influenza vaccine. CDR3s include the opening cysteine and the closing phenylalanine or tryptophan. The D gene is left open where the match is weak. Size values are once, few and many counts, or a class for expanded clones, and some rows have none.

v_gene	abundance	j_gene	d_gene	CDR3nt	CDR3aa
TRBV5-1	few	TRBJ2-3	TRBD1	TGCGCCAGCAGCTTGTTCGGGACAGGGCGGACAGATACGCAGTATTTT	CASSLFGTGRTDTQYF
TRBV4-3	few	TRBJ2-7	.	TGCGCCAGCAGCCAGACCGGGACGGTGATCTACGAGCAGTACTTC	CASSQTGTVIYEQYF
TRBV7-2	.	TRBJ2-7	.	TGTGCCAGCAGCTTCGTTAAGAGTTTCGAAGCCTACGAGCAGTACTTC	CASSFVKSFEAYEQYF
TRBV10-3	few	TRBJ2-3	TRBD2	TGTGCCATCAGTGAACGGGGGGGGATTGCAGATACGCAGTATTTT	CAISERGGIADTQYF
TRBV5-1	few	TRBJ1-2	TRBD1	TGCGCCAGCAGCTTGGATAACAGGGGGCGATTTTTC	CASSLDNRGRFF
TRBV7-3	few	TRBJ2-3	.	TGTGCCAGCAGCTTCCGCGGTATGGCGGGGGCGTACACAGATACGCAGTATTTT	CASSFRGMAGAYTDTQYF
TRBV12-3/TRBV12-4	few	TRBJ2-4	TRBD1	TGTGCCAGCAGAAAACAGGGGACAACCAAAAACATTCAGTACTTC	CASRKQGTTKNIQYF
TRBV5-1	.	TRBJ1-1	.	TGCGCCAGCAGCCCGACCGGGAGCAACACTGAAGCTTTCTTT	CASSPTGSNTEAFF
TRBV6-5	.	TRBJ2-5	TRBD1	TGTGCCAGCAGTTACATCAGGGGGCTGGAGACCCAGTACTTC	CASSYIRGLETQYF
TRBV27	many	TRBJ1-1	.	TGTGCCAGCAGTTATCAGGCAATGAACACTGAAGCTTTCTTT	CASSYQAMNTEAFF
TRBV29-1	many	TRBJ2-1	.	TGCAGCGTTGAAGACCCGCGGCACTACAATGAGCAGTTCTTC	CSVEDPRHYNEQFF
TRBV19	few	TRBJ2-2	.	TGTGCCAGTACATTCGGGACCGGGGAGCTGTTTTTT	CASTFGTGELFF
TRBV4-3	.	TRBJ2-7	TRBD1	TGCGCCAGCAGCCAAGACCCCGGACAGGGACCCTACGAGCAGTACTTC	CASSQDPGQGPYEQYF
TRBV20-1	.	TRBJ1-6	.	TGCAGTGCTATGTCTAATATAGTGGATAATTCACCCCTCCACTTT	CSAMSNIVDNSPLHF
TRBV5-4	few	TRBJ2-1	.	TGTGCCAGCAGCTTGTCCCCGACATCCAATGAGCAGTTCTTC	CASSLSPTSNEQFF
TRBV6-2/TRBV6-3	many	TRBJ2-6	.	TGTGCCAGCAGATCGGTATCTGGGGCCAACGTCCTGACTTTC	CASRSVSGANVLTF
TRBV11-2	.	TRBJ1-2	.	TGTGCCAGCAGCTTCTCGACTCCGGGGGGCAGTACTAACTATGGCTACACCTTT	CASSFSTPGGSTNYGYTF
TRBV7-9	.	TRBJ2-1	.	TGTGCCAGCAGAACAGCAGGGGCTACCTACAATGAGCAGTTCTTC	CASRTAGATYNEQFF
TRBV29-1	.	TRBJ2-3	.	TGCAGCGTTCCGGGGGTTTACGAGGATACGCAGTATTTT	CSVPGVYEDTQYF
TRBV20-1	few	TRBJ1-1	TRBD1	TGCAGTGCTAGAGTTCAGGGGGGGAGCGCTGAAGCTTTCTTT	CSARVQGGSAEAFF
TRBV7-6	.	TRBJ2-7	TRBD1	TGTGCCAGCAGCTCGCTGTACAGGGGTAGGCCCTACGAGCAGTACTTC	CASSSLYRGRPYEQYF
TRBV7-2	.	TRBJ1-2	TRBD1	TGTGCCAGCAGCTACGGACAGGGGGCCCCGGTAGCCTATGGCTACACCTTC	CASSYGQGAPVAYGYTF
TRBV14	.	TRBJ2-3	.	TGTGCCAGCAGCCACAGTTCCCTTACCCTCGCAGATACGCAGTATTTT	CASSHSSLTLADTQYF
TRBV7-9	.	TRBJ2-7	.	TGTGCCAGCAGCCCTGACTACTACGAGCAGTACTTC	CASSPDYYEQYF
TRBV10-3	few	TRBJ2-7	TRBD2	TGTGCCATCAGGGGGGAGGCTAGCGGAGAGTACGAGCAGTACTTC	CAIRGEASGEYEQYF
TRBV15	.	TRBJ2-3	TRBD1	TGTGCCACCAGCAGAGATTTCCGGACAGGGGGCACCAGTAGCACAGATACGCAGTATTTT	CATSRDFRTGGTSSTDTQYF
TRBV29-1	.	TRBJ2-1	TRBD2	TGCAGCACCCGCAGACTAGCGGGAGTTAGTGTGTCCTACAATGAGCAGTTCTTC	CSTRRLAGVSVSYNEQFF
TRBV29-1	few	TRBJ2-2	TRBD2	TGCAGCGCCGCCGGGACTAGCGGGAGGGCCTCCGGGGAGCTGTTTTTT	CSAAGTSGRASGELFF
TRBV19	once	TRBJ1-1	.	TGTGCCAGTACGGCATTTAACACTGAAGCTTTCTTT	CASTAFNTEAFF
TRBV27	.	TRBJ2-6	TRBD1	TGTGCCAGCAGTTTCCGACAGGGTTTTATAGCTGGGGCCAACGTCCTGACTTTC	CASSFRQGFIAGANVLTF
TRBV3-1	few	TRBJ1-2	TRBD1	TGTGCCAGCGAGGACAGGGGGAACAACTATGGCTACACCTTC	CASEDRGNNYGYTF
TRBV5-1	.	TRBJ2-7	TRBD2	TGCGCCAGCAGTGACCTAGCGGGGGGTCTCTACGAGCAGTACTTC	CASSDLAGGLYEQYF
TRBV5-5	.	TRBJ2-1	TRBD2	TGTGCCAGCAGCTTGGCCGGGACTAGCGCTTACAATGAGCAGTTCTTC	CASSLAGTSAYNEQFF
TRBV4-3	many	TRBJ2-1	.	TGCGCCAGCAGCCAAGATATCTACAATGAGCAGTTCTTC	CASSQDIYNEQFF
TRBV5-1	few	TRBJ2-1	.	TGCGCCAGCAGCTTGGAGGGGGGACAGTACAATGAGCAGTTCTTC	CASSLEGGQYNEQFF
TRBV20-1	.	TRBJ2-5	.	TGCAGTGCTAGAGCGTCGGGAGTAGAGACCCAGTACTTC	CSARASGVETQYF
TRBV12-3/TRBV12-4	many	TRBJ1-2	.	TGTGCCAGCAGTTTGGATCGCAACTATGGCTACACCTTC	CASSLDRNYGYTF
TRBV6-1	.	TRBJ2-5	.	TGTGCCAGCATCCTCGGGACAAACCTGGGGGAGACCCAGTACTTC	CASILGTNLGETQYF
TRBV11-1	few	TRBJ2-1	TRBD2	TGTGCCAGCAGCTCCCCAAGGGGACTAGCGGGAGTTTCGGATGAGCAGTTCTTC	CASSSPRGLAGVSDEQFF
TRBV4-2	.	TRBJ2-1	.	TGTGCCAGCAGCCAAGATCTGGCTTCCTACAATGAGCAGTTCTTC	CASSQDLASYNEQFF
TRBV20-1	few	TRBJ2-7	.	TGCAGTGCTAGATCCCAGAGCTCCTACGAGCAGTACTTC	CSARSQSSYEQYF
TRBV20-1	.	TRBJ2-7	TRBD1	TGCAGTGCTCCCCGGGACAGCTACGAGCAGTACTTC	CSAPRDSYEQYF
TRBV5-1	few	TRBJ2-2	.	TGCGCCAGCAGCTTAAGTAGCCGGAACACCGGGGAGCTGTTTTTT	CASSLSSRNTGELFF
TRBV28	.	TRBJ2-7	.	TGTGCCAGCAGTCTTATAGGGCGGAGCTCCTACGAGCAGTACTTC	CASSLIGRSSYEQYF
TRBV3-1	few	TRBJ2-3	TRBD2	TGTGCCAGCAGCCTAAGGACTAGCGGGAGTCGAGATACGCAGTATTTT	CASSLRTSGSRDTQYF
TRBV10-3	.	TRBJ1-1	.	TGTGCCATCAGTGAGTCCGAGGGGAACACTGAAGCTTTCTTT	CAISESEGNTEAFF
TRBV4-1	few	TRBJ1-5	.	TGCGCCAGCAGCCAAGATGGGTCTAGCAATCAGCCCCAGCATTTT	CASSQDGSSNQPQHF
TRBV7-3	.	TRBJ1-1	.	TGTGCCAGCAGCTTAACGGGGGCAGGGTTTAGGAGCACTGAAGCTTTCTTT	CASSLTGAGFRSTEAFF
TRBV20-1	.	TRBJ1-5	.	TGCAGTGCACTGGACAGCCCGAATCAGCCCCAGCATTTT	CSALDSPNQPQHF
TRBV14	many	TRBJ2-1	TRBD2	TGTGCCAGCAGCCAAGATCGGACTAGCGGGGGTACCTACAATGAGCAGTTCTTC	CASSQDRTSGGTYNEQFF
TRBV29-1	.	TRBJ2-6	.	TGCAGCGCCTGGACGGGCAGTTTCTACTCTGGGGCCAACGTCCTGACTTTC	CSAWTGSFYSGANVLTF
TRBV20-1	.	TRBJ2-7	TRBD2	TGCAGTGCCCAGTCGGGAGGGTCCTACGAGCAGTACTTC	CSAQSGGSYEQYF
TRBV30	.	TRBJ2-3	.	TGTGCCTGGAGATGGGGACTTGCGAGTACAGATACGCAGTATTTT	CAWRWGLASTDTQYF
TRBV28	few	TRBJ2-1	TRBD2	TGTGCCAGCAGTTCTATCCGCGGGCGGGGGGCCGTAAATGAGCAGTTCTTC	CASSSIRGRGAVNEQFF
TRBV20-1	few	TRBJ1-1	.	TGCAGTGCTAGAGGTGATCAGGGGAACACTGAAGCTTTCTTT	CSARGDQGNTEAFF
TRBV20-1	many	TRBJ2-7	.	TGCAGTGCTAGTCTGCCAGTCTTCCCCTACGAGCAGTACTTC	CSASLPVFPYEQYF
TRBV19	.	TRBJ2-2	.	TGTGCCAGTAGTATCCCCAGGTTGAACACCGGGGAGCTGTTTTTT	CASSIPRLNTGELFF